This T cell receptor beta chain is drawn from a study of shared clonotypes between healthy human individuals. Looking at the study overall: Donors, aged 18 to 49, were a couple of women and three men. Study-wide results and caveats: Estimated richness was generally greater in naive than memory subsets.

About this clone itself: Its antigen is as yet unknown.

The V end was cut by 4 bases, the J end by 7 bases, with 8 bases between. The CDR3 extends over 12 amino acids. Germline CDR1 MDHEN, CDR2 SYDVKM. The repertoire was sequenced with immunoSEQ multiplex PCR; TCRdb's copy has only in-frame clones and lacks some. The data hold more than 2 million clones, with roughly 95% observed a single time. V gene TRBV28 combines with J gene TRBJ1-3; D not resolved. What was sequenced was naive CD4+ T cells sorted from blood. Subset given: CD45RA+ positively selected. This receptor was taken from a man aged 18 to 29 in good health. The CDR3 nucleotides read TGTGCCAGCAGTTCCGGGTGGAACACCATATATTTT. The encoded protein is CASSSGWNTIYF. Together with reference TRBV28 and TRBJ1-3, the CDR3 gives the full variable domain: DVKVTQSSRYLVKRTGEKVFLECVQDMDHENMFWYRQDPGLGLRLIYFSYDVKMKEKGDIPEGYSVSREKKERFSLILESASTNQTSMYLCASSSGWNTIYFGEGSWLTVV.